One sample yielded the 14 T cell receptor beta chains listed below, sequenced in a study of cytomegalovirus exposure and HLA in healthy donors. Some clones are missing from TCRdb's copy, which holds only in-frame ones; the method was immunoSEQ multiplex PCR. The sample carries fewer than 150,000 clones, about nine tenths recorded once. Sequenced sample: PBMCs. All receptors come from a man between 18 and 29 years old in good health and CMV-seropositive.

The CDR3 here is CASSSTGDYGYTF. In nucleotides, the CDR3 is TGCGCCAGCAGCTCAACAGGGGACTATGGCTACACCTTC. The V and J genes are TRBV5-1 and TRBJ1-2; 7 bases match TRBD1. In germline, CDR1 is SGHRS, CDR2 YFSETQ. This CDR3 has 13 amino acids. With V trimmed by 3 bases and J by 3 bases, 2 bases remained unmatched. Full variable domain (missing parts from reference TRBV5-1 and TRBJ1-2): KAGVTQTPRYLIKTRGQQVTLSCSPISGHRSVSWYQQTPGQGLQFLFEYFSETQRNKGNFPGRFSGRQFSNSRSEMNVSTLELGDSALYLCASSSTGDYGYTFGSGTRLTVV.

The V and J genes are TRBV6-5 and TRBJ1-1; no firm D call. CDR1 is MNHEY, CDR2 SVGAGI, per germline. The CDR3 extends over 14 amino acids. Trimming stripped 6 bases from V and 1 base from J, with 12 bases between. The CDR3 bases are TGTGCCAGCAGACGATCCGGGAGGAACACTGAAGCTTTCTTT. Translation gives CASRRSGRNTEAFF.

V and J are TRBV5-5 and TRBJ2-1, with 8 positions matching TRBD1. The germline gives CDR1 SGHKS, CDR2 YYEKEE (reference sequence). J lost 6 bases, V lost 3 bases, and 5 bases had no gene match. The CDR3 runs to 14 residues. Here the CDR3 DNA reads TGTGCCAGCAGCTCTGGACAGGGTCTCAATGAGCAGTTCTTC. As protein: CASSSGQGLNEQFF. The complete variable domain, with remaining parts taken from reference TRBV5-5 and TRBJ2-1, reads DAGVTQSPTHLIKTRGQQVTLRCSPISGHKSVSWYQQVLGQGPQFIFQYYEKEERGRGNFPDRFSARQFPNYSSELNVNALLLGDSALYLCASSSGQGLNEQFFGPGTRLTVL.

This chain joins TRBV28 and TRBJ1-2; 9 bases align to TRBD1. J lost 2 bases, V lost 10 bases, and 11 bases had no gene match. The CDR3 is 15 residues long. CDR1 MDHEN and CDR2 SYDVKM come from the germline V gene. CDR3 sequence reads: CAILPAGTGNYGYTF. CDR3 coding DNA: TGTGCCATACTACCCGCCGGGACAGGGAACTATGGCTACACCTTC.

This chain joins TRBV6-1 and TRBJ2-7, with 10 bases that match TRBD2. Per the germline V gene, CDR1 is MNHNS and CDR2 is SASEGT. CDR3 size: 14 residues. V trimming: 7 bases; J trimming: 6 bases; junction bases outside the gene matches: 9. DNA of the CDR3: TGTGCCAGCAATTTGAGCGGGGGGGCGGGCGAGCAGTACTTC. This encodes CASNLSGGAGEQYF.

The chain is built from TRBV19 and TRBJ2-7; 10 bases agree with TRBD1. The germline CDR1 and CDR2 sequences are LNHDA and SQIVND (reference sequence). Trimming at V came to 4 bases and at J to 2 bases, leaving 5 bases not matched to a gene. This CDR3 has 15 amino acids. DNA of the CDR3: TGTGCCAGTAGTACTTCGACAGGGGGCGCCTACGAGCAGTACTTC. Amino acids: CASSTSTGGAYEQYF.

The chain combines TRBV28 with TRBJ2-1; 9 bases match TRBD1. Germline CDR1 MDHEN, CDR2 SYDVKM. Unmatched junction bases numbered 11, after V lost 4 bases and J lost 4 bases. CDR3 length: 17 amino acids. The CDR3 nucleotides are TGTGCCAGCAGTTCCCCCTCCGGGACAGGGCCATACAATGAGCAGTTCTTC. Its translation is CASSSPSGTGPYNEQFF. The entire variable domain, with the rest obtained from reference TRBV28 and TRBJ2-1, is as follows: DVKVTQSSRYLVKRTGEKVFLECVQDMDHENMFWYRQDPGLGLRLIYFSYDVKMKEKGDIPEGYSVSREKKERFSLILESASTNQTSMYLCASSSPSGTGPYNEQFFGPGTRLTVL.

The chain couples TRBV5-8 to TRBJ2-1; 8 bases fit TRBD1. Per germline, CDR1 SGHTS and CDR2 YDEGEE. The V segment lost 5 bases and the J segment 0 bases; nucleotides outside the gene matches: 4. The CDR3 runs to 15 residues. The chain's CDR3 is CASSLTGGSYNEQFF. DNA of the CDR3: TGTGCCAGCAGTCTTACAGGGGGCTCCTACAATGAGCAGTTCTTC. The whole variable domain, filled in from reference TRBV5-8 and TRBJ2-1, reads EAGVTQSPTHLIKTRGQQATLRCSPISGHTSVYWYQQALGLGLQFLLWYDEGEERNRGNFPPRFSGRQFPNYSSELNVNALELEDSALYLCASSLTGGSYNEQFFGPGTRLTVL.

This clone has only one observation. CDR3 DNA sequence: TGCGCCAGCAGCCACGTTCGGGGGGCCAATGAGCAGTTCTTC. Protein product: CASSHVRGANEQFF. The chain recombines TRBV4-3 with TRBJ2-1, with D possibly being TRBD2 (7 bases). Per the germline V gene, CDR1 is LGHNA and CDR2 is YSLEER. The CDR3 loop spans 14 amino acids. Trimming left V 3 bases short and J 6 bases short, with 12 bases between.

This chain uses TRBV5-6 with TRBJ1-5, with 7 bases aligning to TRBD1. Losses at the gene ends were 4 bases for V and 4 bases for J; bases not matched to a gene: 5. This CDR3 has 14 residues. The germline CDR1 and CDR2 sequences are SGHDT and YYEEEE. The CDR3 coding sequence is TGTGCCAGCAGCCCGACAGGGACGAATCAGCCCCAGCATTTT. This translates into CASSPTGTNQPQHF.

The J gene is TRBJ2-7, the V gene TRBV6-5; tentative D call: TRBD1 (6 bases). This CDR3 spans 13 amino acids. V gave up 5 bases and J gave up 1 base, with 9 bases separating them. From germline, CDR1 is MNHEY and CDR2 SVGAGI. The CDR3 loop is CASSAGESYEQYF. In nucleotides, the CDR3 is TGTGCCAGCAGTGCAGGGGAATCCTACGAGCAGTACTTC.

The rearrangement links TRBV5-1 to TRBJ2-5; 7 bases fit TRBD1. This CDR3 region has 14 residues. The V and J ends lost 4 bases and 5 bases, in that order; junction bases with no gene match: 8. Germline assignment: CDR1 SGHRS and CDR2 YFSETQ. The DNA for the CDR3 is TGCGCCAGCAGCCAAGAGACAGGGTGGGAGACCCAGTACTTC. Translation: CASSQETGWETQYF.

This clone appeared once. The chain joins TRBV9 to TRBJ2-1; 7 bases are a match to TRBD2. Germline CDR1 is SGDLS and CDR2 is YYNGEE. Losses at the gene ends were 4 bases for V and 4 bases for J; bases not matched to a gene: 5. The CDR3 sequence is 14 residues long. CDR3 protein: CASSPRDYYNEQFF. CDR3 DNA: TGTGCCAGCAGCCCCCGGGACTATTACAATGAGCAGTTCTTC.

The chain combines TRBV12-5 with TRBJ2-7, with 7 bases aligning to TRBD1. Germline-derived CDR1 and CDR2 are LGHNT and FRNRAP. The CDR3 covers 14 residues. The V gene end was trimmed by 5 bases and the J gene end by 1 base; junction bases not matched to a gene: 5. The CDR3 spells CASGPPDRSYEQYF. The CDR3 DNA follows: TGTGCTAGTGGTCCTCCGGACAGGTCCTACGAGCAGTACTTC.